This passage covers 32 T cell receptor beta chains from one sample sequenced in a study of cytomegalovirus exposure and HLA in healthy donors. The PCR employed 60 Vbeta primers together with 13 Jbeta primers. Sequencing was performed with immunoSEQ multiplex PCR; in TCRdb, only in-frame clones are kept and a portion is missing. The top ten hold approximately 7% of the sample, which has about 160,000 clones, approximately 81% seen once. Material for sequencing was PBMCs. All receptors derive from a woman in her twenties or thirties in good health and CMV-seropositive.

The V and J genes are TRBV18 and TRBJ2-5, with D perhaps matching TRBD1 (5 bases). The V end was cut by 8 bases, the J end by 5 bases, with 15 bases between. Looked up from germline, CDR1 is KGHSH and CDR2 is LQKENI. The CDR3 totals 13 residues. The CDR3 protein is CASHQGLRETQYF. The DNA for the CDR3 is TGTGCCAGCCACCAGGGCCTGAGGGAGACCCAGTACTTC.

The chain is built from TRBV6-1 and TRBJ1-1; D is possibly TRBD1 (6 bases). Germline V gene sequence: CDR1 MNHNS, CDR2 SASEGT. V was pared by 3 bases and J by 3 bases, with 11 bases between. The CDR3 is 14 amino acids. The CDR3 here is CASSDQGPYTEAFF. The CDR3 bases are TGTGCCAGCAGTGATCAGGGGCCGTACACTGAAGCTTTCTTT.

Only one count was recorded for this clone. The CDR3 DNA reads TGCGCCAGCAGAAAAGCGGGGGGTTCCAATGAGCAGTTCTTC. It encodes CASRKAGGSNEQFF. This chain joins TRBV4-1 and TRBJ2-1; the match to TRBD2 covers 9 bases. CDR1 is MGHRA, CDR2 YSYEKL, per germline. The V segment lost 6 bases and the J segment 6 bases; nucleotides outside the gene matches: 6. The CDR3 runs to 14 residues.

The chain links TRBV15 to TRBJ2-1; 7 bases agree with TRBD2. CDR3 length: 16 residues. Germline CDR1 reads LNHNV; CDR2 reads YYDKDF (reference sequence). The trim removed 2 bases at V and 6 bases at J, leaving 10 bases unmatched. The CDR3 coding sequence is TGTGCCACCAGCAGACACGGGGGGTCCGAGGTCAATGAGCAGTTCTTC. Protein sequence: CATSRHGGSEVNEQFF.

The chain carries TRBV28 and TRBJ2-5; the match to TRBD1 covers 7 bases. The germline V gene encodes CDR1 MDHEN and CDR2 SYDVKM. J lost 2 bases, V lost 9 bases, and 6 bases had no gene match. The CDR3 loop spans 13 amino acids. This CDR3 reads CASESGQQETQYF. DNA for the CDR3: TGTGCCAGTGAATCGGGACAGCAAGAGACCCAGTACTTC.

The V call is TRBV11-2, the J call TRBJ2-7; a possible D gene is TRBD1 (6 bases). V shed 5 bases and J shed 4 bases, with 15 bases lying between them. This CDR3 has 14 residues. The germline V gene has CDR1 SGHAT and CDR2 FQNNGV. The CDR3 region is CASSILTGSYEQYF. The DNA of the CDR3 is TGTGCCAGCAGCATATTGACAGGTTCATACGAGCAGTACTTC.

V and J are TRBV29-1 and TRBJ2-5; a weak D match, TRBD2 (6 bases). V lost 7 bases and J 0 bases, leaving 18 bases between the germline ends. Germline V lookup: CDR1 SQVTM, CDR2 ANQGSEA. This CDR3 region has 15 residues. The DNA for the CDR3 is TGCAGCGGCCTTCCGATAGGAGGGGACCAAGAGACCCAGTACTTC. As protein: CSGLPIGGDQETQYF.

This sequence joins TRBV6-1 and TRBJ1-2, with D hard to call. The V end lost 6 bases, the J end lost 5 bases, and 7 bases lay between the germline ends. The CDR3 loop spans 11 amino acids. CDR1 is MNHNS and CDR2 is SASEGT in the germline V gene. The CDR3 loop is CASRAVYGYTF. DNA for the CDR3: TGTGCCAGCAGAGCGGTTTATGGCTACACCTTC.

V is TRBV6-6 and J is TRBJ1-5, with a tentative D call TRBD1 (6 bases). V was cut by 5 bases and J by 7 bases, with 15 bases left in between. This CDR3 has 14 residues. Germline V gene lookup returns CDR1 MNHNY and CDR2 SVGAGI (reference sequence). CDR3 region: CASSLPGALQPQHF. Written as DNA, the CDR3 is TGTGCCAGCAGTCTCCCAGGGGCCCTACAGCCCCAGCATTTT.

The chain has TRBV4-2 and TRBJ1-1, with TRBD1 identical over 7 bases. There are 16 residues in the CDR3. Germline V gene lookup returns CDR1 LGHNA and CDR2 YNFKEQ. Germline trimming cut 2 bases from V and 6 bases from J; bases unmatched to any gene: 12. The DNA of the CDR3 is TGTGCCAGCAGCCAATCGCTCAGGGGGATAAGAGCTGAAGCTTTCTTT. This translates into CASSQSLRGIRAEAFF.

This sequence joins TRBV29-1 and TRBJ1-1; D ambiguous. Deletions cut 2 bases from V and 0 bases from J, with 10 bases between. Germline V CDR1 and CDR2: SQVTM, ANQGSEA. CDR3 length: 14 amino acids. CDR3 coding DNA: TGCAGCGTTGAAAGGCGGGTCATGAACACTGAAGCTTTCTTT. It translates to CSVERRVMNTEAFF.

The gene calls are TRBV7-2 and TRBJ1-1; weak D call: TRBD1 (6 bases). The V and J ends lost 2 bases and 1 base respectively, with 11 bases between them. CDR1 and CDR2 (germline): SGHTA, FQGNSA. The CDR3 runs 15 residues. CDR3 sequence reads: CASSLTGFGNTEAFF. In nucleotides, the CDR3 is TGTGCCAGCAGCTTAACAGGGTTTGGGAACACTGAAGCTTTCTTT.

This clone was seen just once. DNA for the CDR3: TGTGCCTGGAGTGTACTGTCAGGGTGGGAAGAGACCCAGTACTTC. It yields the protein CAWSVLSGWEETQYF. The rearrangement uses TRBV30 and TRBJ2-5; D perhaps matches TRBD1 (5 bases). Germline V CDR1 and CDR2: GTSNPN, SVGIG (reference sequence). The CDR3 is 15 amino acids. V was pared by 0 bases and J by 3 bases, with 14 bases between. The whole variable domain, remainder taken from reference TRBV30 and TRBJ2-5, is SQTIHQWPATLVQPVGSPLSLECTVEGTSNPNLYWYRQAAGRGLQLLFYSVGIGQISSEVPQNLSASRPQDRQFILSSKKLLLSDSGFYLCAWSVLSGWEETQYFGPGTRLLVL.

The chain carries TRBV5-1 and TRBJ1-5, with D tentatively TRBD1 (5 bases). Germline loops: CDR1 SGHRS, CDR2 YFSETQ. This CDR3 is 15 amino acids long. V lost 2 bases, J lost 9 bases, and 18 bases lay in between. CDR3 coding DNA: TGCGCCAGCAGCTTCGGTCCCTCCGGGGGTCCGCCCCAGCATTTT. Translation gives CASSFGPSGGPPQHF.

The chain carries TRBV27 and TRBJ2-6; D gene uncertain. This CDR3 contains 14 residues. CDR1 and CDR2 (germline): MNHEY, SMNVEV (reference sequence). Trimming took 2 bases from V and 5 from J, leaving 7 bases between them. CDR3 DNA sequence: TGTGCCAGCAGTTTAAAGAGCAGGGCCAACGTCCTGACTTTC. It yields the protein CASSLKSRANVLTF.

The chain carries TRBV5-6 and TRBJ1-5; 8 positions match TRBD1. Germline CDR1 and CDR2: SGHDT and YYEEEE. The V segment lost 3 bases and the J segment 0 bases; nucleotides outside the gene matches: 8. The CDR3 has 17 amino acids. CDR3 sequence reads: CASSSRGQVYSNQPQHF. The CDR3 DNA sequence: TGTGCCAGCAGCTCCAGGGGGCAGGTTTATAGCAATCAGCCCCAGCATTTT.

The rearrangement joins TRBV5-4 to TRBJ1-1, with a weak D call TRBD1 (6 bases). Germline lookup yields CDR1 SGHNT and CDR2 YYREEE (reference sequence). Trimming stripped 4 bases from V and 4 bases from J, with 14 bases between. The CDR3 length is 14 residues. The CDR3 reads CASSGDTRRTEAFF. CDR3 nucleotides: TGTGCCAGCAGCGGGGACACCCGTCGCACTGAAGCTTTCTTT. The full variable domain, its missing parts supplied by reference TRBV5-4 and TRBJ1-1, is ETGVTQSPTHLIKTRGQQVTLRCSSQSGHNTVSWYQQALGQGPQFIFQYYREEENGRGNFPPRFSGLQFPNYSSELNVNALELDDSALYLCASSGDTRRTEAFFGQGTRLTVV.

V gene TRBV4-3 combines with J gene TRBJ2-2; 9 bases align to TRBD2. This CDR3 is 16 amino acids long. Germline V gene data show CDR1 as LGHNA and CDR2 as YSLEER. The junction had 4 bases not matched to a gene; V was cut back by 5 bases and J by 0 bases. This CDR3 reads CASSKLAGTNTGELFF. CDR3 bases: TGCGCCAGCAGCAAGCTAGCGGGAACGAACACCGGGGAGCTGTTTTTT.

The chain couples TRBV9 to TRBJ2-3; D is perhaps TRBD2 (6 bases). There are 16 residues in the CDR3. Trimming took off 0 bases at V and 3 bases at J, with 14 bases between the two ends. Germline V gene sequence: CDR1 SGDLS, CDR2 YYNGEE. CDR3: CASSVVGGSRTDTQYF. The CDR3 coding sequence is TGTGCCAGCAGCGTAGTCGGGGGAAGTAGAACAGATACGCAGTATTTT.

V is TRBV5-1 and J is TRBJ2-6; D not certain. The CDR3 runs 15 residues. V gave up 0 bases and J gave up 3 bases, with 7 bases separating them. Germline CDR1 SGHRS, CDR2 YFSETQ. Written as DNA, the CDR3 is TGCGCCAGCAGCTTGGAGCTCGGTGGGGCCAACGTCCTGACTTTC. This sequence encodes CASSLELGGANVLTF.

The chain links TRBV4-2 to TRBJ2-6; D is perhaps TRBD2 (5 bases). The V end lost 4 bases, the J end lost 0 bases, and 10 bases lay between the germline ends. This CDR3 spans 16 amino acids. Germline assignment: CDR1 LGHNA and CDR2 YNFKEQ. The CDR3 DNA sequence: TGTGCCAGCAGCCGACTGGGGAGCTCTGGGGCCAACGTCCTGACTTTC. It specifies CASSRLGSSGANVLTF.

The CDR3 loop is CASSLVILPGQGVPNYGYTF. In DNA, the CDR3 is TGTGCCAGCAGCTTAGTCATCCTCCCGGGACAGGGGGTCCCTAACTATGGCTACACCTTC. The V and J genes are TRBV7-8 and TRBJ1-2, with TRBD1 matching over 11 bases. The germline CDR1 and CDR2 sequences are SGHVS and FQNEAQ. V shed 1 base and J 0 bases; nucleotides not matched to a gene: 13. The CDR3 runs 20 residues.

CDR3 DNA: TGTGCCAGCAGCTTGGAGAGGCGTAATTCACCCCTCCACTTT. It is translated as CASSLERRNSPLHF. V usage is TRBV5-4 and J usage is TRBJ1-6; D gene uncertain. Germline V gives CDR1 SGHNT, CDR2 YYREEE (reference sequence). The V end was cut by 0 bases, the J end by 6 bases, with 7 bases between. CDR3 size: 14 residues.

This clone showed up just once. The CDR3 here is CASSNRVPEQYF. The DNA for the CDR3 is TGTGCCAGCAGTAACAGGGTCCCCGAGCAGTACTTC. The rearrangement links TRBV28 to TRBJ2-7; D is possibly TRBD1 (6 bases). V lost 5 bases and J 6 bases, leaving 11 bases between the germline ends. Germline V gene lookup returns CDR1 MDHEN and CDR2 SYDVKM. This CDR3 has 12 residues.

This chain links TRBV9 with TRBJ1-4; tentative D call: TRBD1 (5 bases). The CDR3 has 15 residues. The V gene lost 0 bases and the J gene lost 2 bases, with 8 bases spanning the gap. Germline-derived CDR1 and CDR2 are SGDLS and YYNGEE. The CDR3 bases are TGTGCCAGCAGCGTAGGGGGCGGCACTAATGAAAAACTGTTTTTT. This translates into CASSVGGGTNEKLFF.

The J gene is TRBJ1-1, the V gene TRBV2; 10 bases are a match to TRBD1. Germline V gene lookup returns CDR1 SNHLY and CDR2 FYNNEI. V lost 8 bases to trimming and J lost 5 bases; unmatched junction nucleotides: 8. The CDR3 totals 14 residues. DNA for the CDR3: TGTGCCAGCCAGGCGACAGGGGGCGGGACTGAAGCTTTCTTT. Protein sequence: CASQATGGGTEAFF.

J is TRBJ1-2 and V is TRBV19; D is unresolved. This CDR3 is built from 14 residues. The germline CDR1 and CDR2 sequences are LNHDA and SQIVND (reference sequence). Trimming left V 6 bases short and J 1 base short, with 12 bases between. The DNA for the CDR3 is TGTGCCAGTAGGAGCTGGGCGCTTAACTATGGCTACACCTTC. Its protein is CASRSWALNYGYTF.

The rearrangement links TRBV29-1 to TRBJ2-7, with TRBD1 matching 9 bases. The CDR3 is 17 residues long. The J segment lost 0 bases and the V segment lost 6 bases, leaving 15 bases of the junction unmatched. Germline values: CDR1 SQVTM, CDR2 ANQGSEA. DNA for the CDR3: TGCAGCGTCAGACGGACTTGGACAGGGGCGAGCTCCTACGAGCAGTACTTC. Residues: CSVRRTWTGASSYEQYF.

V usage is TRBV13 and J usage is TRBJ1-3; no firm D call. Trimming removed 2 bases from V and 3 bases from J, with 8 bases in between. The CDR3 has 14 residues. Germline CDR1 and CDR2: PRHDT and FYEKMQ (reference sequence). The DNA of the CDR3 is TGTGCCAGCAGCTTACGGACTGATGGAAACACCATATATTTT. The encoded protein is CASSLRTDGNTIYF.

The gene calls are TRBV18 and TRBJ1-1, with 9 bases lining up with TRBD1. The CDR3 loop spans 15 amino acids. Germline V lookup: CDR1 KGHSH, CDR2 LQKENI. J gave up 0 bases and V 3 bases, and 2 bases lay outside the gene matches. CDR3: CASSPRTGVNTEAFF. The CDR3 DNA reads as TGTGCCAGCTCACCCCGGACAGGGGTGAACACTGAAGCTTTCTTT.

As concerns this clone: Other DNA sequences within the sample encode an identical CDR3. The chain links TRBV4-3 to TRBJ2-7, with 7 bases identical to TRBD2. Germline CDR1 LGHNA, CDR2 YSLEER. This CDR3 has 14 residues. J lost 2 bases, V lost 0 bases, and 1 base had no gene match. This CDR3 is CASSQEGGAYEQYF. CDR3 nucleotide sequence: TGCGCCAGCAGCCAAGAGGGGGGGGCCTACGAGCAGTACTTC.

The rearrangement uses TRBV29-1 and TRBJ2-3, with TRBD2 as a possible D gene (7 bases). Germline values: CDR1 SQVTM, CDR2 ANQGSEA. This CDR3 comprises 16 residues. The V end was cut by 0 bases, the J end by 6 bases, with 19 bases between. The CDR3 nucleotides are TGCAGCGTTGAAGATCCTCCGATGGGGGGGCCCGATACGCAGTATTTT. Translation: CSVEDPPMGGPDTQYF.